Below are 28 T cell receptor beta chains sequenced from a single sample in a study of memory CD4+ T cells and cytomegalovirus serostatus. The sort gate was single viable CD3+CD4+CD8-CD45RO+ cells for memory CD4+ T cells. Only in-frame clones appear in the TCRdb table, and some are missing; sequencing was by immunoSEQ multiplex PCR. Of 55,000 to 60,000 clones in the sample, roughly three quarters were seen once. The sequenced sample consisted of memory CD4+ T cells from blood. All receptors derive from an adult in good health and CMV-seronegative.

The V gene is TRBV30, the J gene TRBJ1-3, with TRBD1 as a possible D gene (6 bases). Germline CDR1 and CDR2: GTSNPN and SVGIG (reference sequence). Trimming shortened V by 2 bases and J by 0 bases, and 8 bases separated the two germline ends. CDR3 length: 14 residues. CDR3 protein: CAWSRGGSGNTIYF. CDR3 nucleotides: TGTGCCTGGAGTAGGGGGGGCTCTGGAAACACCATATATTTT.

This chain links TRBV7-8 with TRBJ1-1; no firm D call. The V end was cut by 2 bases, the J end by 2 bases, with 12 bases between. The germline gives CDR1 SGHVS, CDR2 FQNEAQ. The CDR3 runs to 15 residues. The CDR3 DNA sequence: TGTGCCAGCAGCTTATTCGGGCCTCCTAACACTGAAGCTTTCTTT. Residues: CASSLFGPPNTEAFF.

The rearrangement links TRBV5-5 to TRBJ2-2; D possibly corresponds to TRBD1 (5 bases). Looked up from germline, CDR1 is SGHKS and CDR2 is YYEKEE (reference sequence). The CDR3 covers 16 residues. Trimming took 4 bases from V and 0 from J, leaving 13 bases between them. The CDR3 is CASSPRQTANTGELFF. The CDR3 DNA is TGTGCCAGCAGCCCTAGACAGACCGCGAACACCGGGGAGCTGTTTTTT.

The count of this clone is one. The V call is TRBV5-6, the J call TRBJ1-1; D not certain. Germline CDR1 and CDR2: SGHDT and YYEEEE. This CDR3 has 14 residues. V lost 0 bases and J lost 1, with 7 bases in between. CDR3 protein: CASSLERTNTEAFF. In DNA form, the CDR3 reads TGTGCCAGCAGCTTGGAGCGGACGAACACTGAAGCTTTCTTT. The full variable domain, rest sourced from reference TRBV5-6 and TRBJ1-1, is DAGVTQSPTHLIKTRGQQVTLRCSPKSGHDTVSWYQQALGQGPQFIFQYYEEEERQRGNFPDRFSGHQFPNYSSELNVNALLLGDSALYLCASSLERTNTEAFFGQGTRLTVV.

The chain recombines TRBV6-1 with TRBJ1-3, with D maybe TRBD1 (5 bases). Germline V gives CDR1 MNHNS, CDR2 SASEGT. With 1 base removed from V and 0 bases from J, the gap between germline ends came to 7 bases. The CDR3 covers 15 residues. The CDR3 loop is CASSEVGVSGNTIYF. In nucleotides, the CDR3 is TGTGCCAGCAGTGAAGTGGGGGTCTCTGGAAACACCATATATTTT.

The CDR3 nucleotides are TGTGCCAGCAGCCGCCTTGGATATGGCTACACCTTC. Translation: CASSRLGYGYTF. The V call is TRBV6-5, the J call TRBJ1-2; D unclear. Looked up from germline, CDR1 is MNHEY and CDR2 is SVGAGI. CDR3 length: 12 amino acids. The V end lost 6 bases, the J end lost 5 bases, and 10 bases lay between the germline ends.

The chain employs TRBV7-3 and TRBJ2-3, with 12 bases aligning to TRBD2. The CDR3 is 15 amino acids. V lost 5 bases, J lost 7 bases, and 7 bases stayed unmatched. The germline V gene encodes CDR1 SGHTA and CDR2 FQGTGA. The CDR3 region is CASSELAGGLNTQYF. The CDR3 DNA follows: TGTGCCAGCAGCGAACTAGCGGGGGGATTAAATACGCAGTATTTT.

The chain has TRBV7-9 and TRBJ1-5; TRBD1 might be the D (5 bases). Trimming cost V 2 bases and J 4 bases, with 12 bases left between them. The CDR3 contains 15 residues. Germline V gene lookup returns CDR1 SEHNR and CDR2 FQNEAQ (reference sequence). The CDR3 here is CASSLSWDGNQPQHF. The CDR3 bases are TGTGCCAGCAGCTTATCCTGGGACGGAAATCAGCCCCAGCATTTT. Full variable domain (remainder filled in from reference TRBV7-9 and TRBJ1-5): DTGVSQNPRHKITKRGQNVTFRCDPISEHNRLYWYRQTLGQGPEFLTYFQNEAQLEKSRLLSDRFSAERPKGSFSTLEIQRTEQGDSAMYLCASSLSWDGNQPQHFGDGTRLSIL.

The DNA of the CDR3 is TGTGCCAGCAGTTTATTCCGGGGTAGCAATCAGCCCCAGCATTTT. This sequence encodes CASSLFRGSNQPQHF. The chain is built from TRBV28 and TRBJ1-5; D remains unclear. The CDR3 is 15 residues long. Germline values: CDR1 MDHEN, CDR2 SYDVKM. Deletions cut 1 base from V and 0 bases from J, with 7 bases between.

This chain joins TRBV4-3 and TRBJ2-6; no reliable D call. Trimming pared 1 base from V and 2 bases from J, leaving 6 bases between. The germline V gene encodes CDR1 LGHNA and CDR2 YSLEER. CDR3 length: 15 amino acids. CDR3 DNA: TGCGCCAGCAGCCAAGTCTCCACTGGGGCCAACGTCCTGACTTTC. This gives the protein CASSQVSTGANVLTF.

The chain uses TRBV18 and TRBJ2-3, with D tentatively TRBD1 or TRBD2 (7 bases each). Germline loops: CDR1 KGHSH, CDR2 LQKENI. CDR3 length: 16 residues. Trimming removed 2 bases from V and 2 bases from J, with 14 bases in between. DNA of the CDR3: TGTGCCAGCTCACCAAGAGCGGGACAGATCACAGATACGCAGTATTTT. It is translated as CASSPRAGQITDTQYF.

The table lists this clone with a count of one. The chain recombines TRBV5-1 with TRBJ2-1; TRBD2 is a possible D gene (7 bases). The CDR3 extends over 14 amino acids. Trimming stripped 0 bases from V and 9 bases from J, with 13 bases between. Germline CDR1 and CDR2: SGHRS and YFSETQ. The CDR3 DNA is TGCGCCAGCAGCTTGGGGGGGCCGGGAGGTGAGCAGTTCTTC. It specifies CASSLGGPGGEQFF. Complete variable domain (other parts from reference TRBV5-1 and TRBJ2-1): KAGVTQTPRYLIKTRGQQVTLSCSPISGHRSVSWYQQTPGQGLQFLFEYFSETQRNKGNFPGRFSGRQFSNSRSEMNVSTLELGDSALYLCASSLGGPGGEQFFGPGTRLTVL.

The V and J genes are TRBV6-1 and TRBJ2-3; TRBD1 agrees at 8 bases. The CDR3 runs 14 residues. With V trimmed by 7 bases and J by 3 bases, 6 bases remained unmatched. Per germline, CDR1 MNHNS and CDR2 SASEGT. The CDR3, as DNA: TGTGCCAGCACGGGCAGGGGGCGAACAGATACGCAGTATTTT. This gives the protein CASTGRGRTDTQYF.

The chain carries TRBV27 and TRBJ1-5, with 8 positions matching TRBD1. CDR3 length: 18 amino acids. Germline loops: CDR1 MNHEY, CDR2 SMNVEV (reference sequence). The V segment lost 5 bases and the J segment 1 base; nucleotides outside the gene matches: 13. The CDR3 DNA sequence: TGTGCCAGCAGTCCCCGACTCGACAGGGGAGGAAGCAATCAGCCCCAGCATTTT. Translating it yields CASSPRLDRGGSNQPQHF.

The V gene is TRBV23-1, the J gene TRBJ2-2; possible D gene TRBD2, 5 bases. TRBV23-1 carries the ORF label, with uncertain function. Trimming removed 0 bases at V and 7 bases at J, with 12 bases between. The CDR3 length is 15 residues. The CDR3 bases are TGCGCCAGCAGTCAATCGCCCGGACTGAGCGGGGAGCTGTTTTTT. This codes for CASSQSPGLSGELFF.

This clone is a singleton in its sample. The V call is TRBV19, the J call TRBJ2-7, with D possibly matching TRBD1 (6 bases). V was trimmed by 11 bases and J by 3 bases, leaving 17 bases between them. This CDR3 has 13 amino acids. In germline, CDR1 is LNHDA, CDR2 SQIVND (reference sequence). CDR3: CAHPGQPLYEQYF. The CDR3 DNA sequence: TGTGCCCACCCCGGACAGCCCCTCTACGAGCAGTACTTC.

The V and J genes are TRBV30 and TRBJ1-2; TRBD1 aligns across 8 bases. Germline assignment: CDR1 GTSNPN and CDR2 SVGIG (reference sequence). V shed 2 bases, J shed 4 bases, and the junction held 3 bases outside the gene matches. The CDR3 length is 13 residues. The CDR3 nucleotides are TGTGCCTGGAGTATGGGACAGGTCTATGGCTACACCTTC. This encodes CAWSMGQVYGYTF.

A few counts support this clone. The chain is built from TRBV7-9 and TRBJ1-1; no clear D. The germline V and J ends were trimmed by 8 bases and 4 bases, with 11 bases remaining between them. The CDR3 sequence is 12 residues long. The germline V gene encodes CDR1 SEHNR and CDR2 FQNEAQ (reference sequence). The CDR3 nucleotides read TGTGCCAGCGGGCGGTGGGGCACTGAAGCTTTCTTT. Translating it yields CASGRWGTEAFF.

This clone came up a few times. Written as DNA, the CDR3 is TGTGCCAGCAGCTTGAATCCGGGGAACACCGGGGAGCTGTTTTTT. Translation gives CASSLNPGNTGELFF. This sequence joins TRBV7-2 and TRBJ2-2, with D hard to call. Looked up from germline, CDR1 is SGHTA and CDR2 is FQGNSA. V was shortened by 3 bases and J by 1 base, with 9 bases between the two germline ends. CDR3 length: 15 amino acids.

V gene TRBV5-6 combines with J gene TRBJ2-7, with D possibly matching TRBD2 (6 bases). The germline gives CDR1 SGHDT, CDR2 YYEEEE. V was cut by 0 bases and J by 10 bases, with 17 bases left in between. The CDR3 spans 14 residues. CDR3 coding DNA: TGTGCCAGCAGCTTGGTGGTGGGAGGTCCCCCTCAGTACTTC. This encodes CASSLVVGGPPQYF.

The chain combines TRBV12-5 with TRBJ2-1; D is ambiguous. This CDR3 spans 15 amino acids. The germline V gene encodes CDR1 LGHNT and CDR2 FRNRAP. Trimming removed 1 base at V and 0 bases at J, with 7 bases between. The CDR3 sequence: CASGLAGFSYNEQFF. CDR3 nucleotides: TGTGCTAGTGGTTTGGCCGGGTTCTCCTACAATGAGCAGTTCTTC.

V usage is TRBV2 and J usage is TRBJ2-7; D remains unclear. Germline V gene sequence: CDR1 SNHLY, CDR2 FYNNEI. Deletions cut 8 bases from V and 0 bases from J, with 11 bases between. The CDR3 length is 13 residues. CDR3 region: CASRAEASYEQYF. The CDR3 coding sequence is TGTGCCAGCCGCGCAGAGGCCTCCTACGAGCAGTACTTC.

The V gene is TRBV5-6, the J gene TRBJ2-7; perhaps TRBD1 as D (5 bases). The CDR3 has 13 residues. The V gene lost 4 bases and the J gene lost 0 bases, with 8 bases spanning the gap. Germline V lookup: CDR1 SGHDT, CDR2 YYEEEE. In DNA form, the CDR3 reads TGTGCCAGCAGCGGCGACAGCTCCTACGAGCAGTACTTC. Protein: CASSGDSSYEQYF.

V usage is TRBV19 and J usage is TRBJ1-6, with D uncertain. CDR3 length equals 12 residues. Germline loops: CDR1 LNHDA, CDR2 SQIVND (reference sequence). Trimming left V 6 bases short and J 9 bases short, with 9 bases between. The CDR3 loop reads CASSTTLSPLHF. For the CDR3, the DNA is TGTGCCAGTAGCACGACTCTTTCACCCCTCCACTTT. The entire variable domain, with the rest obtained from reference TRBV19 and TRBJ1-6, is as follows: DGGITQSPKYLFRKEGQNVTLSCEQNLNHDAMYWYRQDPGQGLRLIYYSQIVNDFQKGDIAEGYSVSREKKESFPLTVTSAQKNPTAFYLCASSTTLSPLHFGNGTRLTVT.

The chain joins TRBV11-2 to TRBJ1-3; unclear D gene. This CDR3 comprises 13 residues. V lost 10 bases and J lost 0, with 10 bases in between. Germline values: CDR1 SGHAT, CDR2 FQNNGV. The CDR3 sequence is CATSASSGNTIYF. The CDR3 DNA sequence: TGTGCCACTTCAGCGAGCTCTGGAAACACCATATATTTT. The full variable domain, with the rest looked up from reference TRBV11-2 and TRBJ1-3, is EAGVAQSPRYKIIEKRQSVAFWCNPISGHATLYWYQQILGQGPKLLIQFQNNGVVDDSQLPKDRFSAERLKGVDSTLKIQPAKLEDSAVYLCATSASSGNTIYFGEGSWLTVV.

The CDR3 DNA follows: TGTGCCAGCAACCAGGTCCGCCTTTCCCCGCCAAATCAGCCCCAGCATTTT. Translated, it gives CASNQVRLSPPNQPQHF. The J gene is TRBJ1-5, the V gene TRBV6-4; D not certain. CDR3 size: 17 residues. V was pared by 7 bases and J by 4 bases, with 23 bases between. Germline V gives CDR1 MRHNA, CDR2 SNTAGT.

V gene TRBV19 combines with J gene TRBJ2-7; the D gene is possibly TRBD1 (6 bases). The germline V and J ends were trimmed by 5 bases and 3 bases, with 14 bases remaining between them. The CDR3 contains 14 residues. Germline-derived CDR1 and CDR2 are LNHDA and SQIVND (reference sequence). DNA of the CDR3: TGTGCCAGTAGTCAGCAACAGGGCGTCTACGAGCAGTACTTC. This gives the protein CASSQQQGVYEQYF.

This rearrangement joins TRBV9 to TRBJ2-1; 7 bases line up with TRBD1. This CDR3 region has 14 residues. The V and J ends lost 3 bases and 5 bases, in that order; junction bases with no gene match: 5. CDR1 and CDR2 from the germline V gene are SGDLS and YYNGEE. The CDR3 sequence: CASSGRQGDNEQFF. The CDR3 region has the DNA TGTGCCAGCAGCGGACGACAGGGAGACAATGAGCAGTTCTTC.